Reported below is one T cell receptor (beta chain). In the authors' workflow: Amplification from reference gene primers served as the basis for estimated nucleated cell counts. Some clones are missing from TCRdb's copy, which holds only in-frame ones; the method was immunoSEQ multiplex PCR. V and J calls and clone size are given by that table; D and trimming were obtained from the DNA. The table has about 140,000 clones, more than 75% seen once; the top ten hold about a tenth. The entry originates in a study of blood T cell repertoires in COVID-19. Overall study context: The United States, Italy and Spain provided the acute and convalescent COVID-19 samples. PBMCs, B-cell-depleted T cells, or T cells were the source of the cDNA or gDNA that made up the material.

The length of the CDR3 is 15 residues. From germline, CDR1 is MDHEN and CDR2 SYDVKM. Trimming shortened V by 6 bases and J by 1 base, and 14 bases separated the two germline ends. The receptor was isolated from a man in his fifties or sixties who had recovered from COVID-19. Sequencing input: peripheral blood. The chain combines TRBV28 with TRBJ2-3; D is undetermined. In DNA, the CDR3 is TGTGCCAGCAGCCCTGCGCCCCCTCGCACAGATACGCAGTATTTT. Translation gives CASSPAPPRTDTQYF.